Shown below are 17 T cell receptor beta chains from a single sample sequenced in a study of cytomegalovirus exposure and HLA in healthy donors. Primers for the PCR totalled 60 Vbeta and 13 Jbeta. Clones were read by immunoSEQ multiplex PCR, and TCRdb kept only the in-frame ones, dropping some. The sample records more than 110,000 clones, 55% to 80% being singletons. Sample: PBMCs. The origin of the receptors is a woman aged 40 to 49 in good health and CMV-seronegative.

The rearrangement links TRBV27 to TRBJ2-2, with a weak D call TRBD1 (5 bases). This CDR3 contains 13 residues. Between the trimmed V and J ends, which lost 5 bases and 7 bases, there was a span of 11 bases. Germline values: CDR1 MNHEY, CDR2 SMNVEV (reference sequence). The CDR3 region has the DNA TGTGCCAGCAGTCAGGGTTACATCGGGGAGCTGTTTTTT. It translates to CASSQGYIGELFF.

CDR3 in amino acids: CAISQGSNQPQHF. CDR3 DNA: TGTGCCATCAGCCAGGGTAGCAATCAGCCCCAGCATTTT. The V and J genes are TRBV10-3 and TRBJ1-5, with D possibly matching TRBD1 (5 bases). The CDR3 sequence is 13 residues long. Looked up from germline, CDR1 is ENHRY and CDR2 is SYGVKD. The V gene lost 6 bases and the J gene lost 0 bases, with 6 bases spanning the gap.

The CDR3 is CASSQVGRRSTDTQYF. The CDR3 nucleotides are TGCGCCAGCAGCCAAGTGGGGCGGAGAAGCACAGATACGCAGTATTTT. The gene calls are TRBV4-1 and TRBJ2-3, with a possible D match to TRBD1 (5 bases). The length of the CDR3 is 16 residues. Germline values: CDR1 MGHRA, CDR2 YSYEKL. Trimming left V 1 base short and J 0 bases short, with 11 bases between.

This sequence joins TRBV7-9 and TRBJ2-7; D remains unclear. CDR1 is SEHNR and CDR2 is FQNEAQ in the germline V gene (reference sequence). The length of the CDR3 is 12 residues. CDR3 nucleotide sequence: TGTTCCAGCAGTCGGTTGTCGGAGAAGCAGTACGTC. This codes for CSSSRLSEKQYV.

As regards this clone: Relative to the germline gene, one junction end is altered; a read error may explain this. The CDR3 DNA sequence: TGTGCCAGCAGCTCTACGAAGAGACAGGGGACCTCGTTC. Protein: CASSSTKRQGTSF. This rearrangement joins TRBV7-9 to TRBJ1-2, with TRBD1 matching 8 bases. Germline lookup yields CDR1 SEHNR and CDR2 FQNEAQ (reference sequence). The CDR3 extends over 13 amino acids.

The sample holds many counts of this clone. The V and J genes are TRBV7-9 and TRBJ2-3; no firm D call. Germline assignment: CDR1 SEHNR and CDR2 FQNEAQ (reference sequence). The CDR3 sequence is 11 residues long. Deletions cut 4 bases from V and 4 bases from J, with 3 bases between. The CDR3 sequence is CASSSSDTQYF. The CDR3 DNA follows: TGTGCCAGCAGCTCGTCAGATACGCAGTATTTT.

The V and J genes are TRBV9 and TRBJ2-1; D may be TRBD2 (6 bases). V was pared by 0 bases and J by 0 bases, with 7 bases between. The V gene's germline CDR1 is SGDLS and CDR2 YYNGEE. The CDR3 runs 15 residues. The CDR3 DNA sequence: TGTGCCAGCAGCGTAGTCGGGGGCTCCTACAATGAGCAGTTCTTC. It specifies CASSVVGGSYNEQFF.

CDR3 loop: CASSYRHRPVYEQYF. In DNA, the CDR3 is TGTGCCAGCAGTTACCGGCACAGGCCCGTCTACGAGCAGTACTTC. This chain connects TRBV6-5 to TRBJ2-7; D possibly corresponds to TRBD1 (5 bases). CDR3 size: 15 residues. Between the trimmed V and J ends, which lost 2 bases and 3 bases, there was a span of 14 bases. Germline V gives CDR1 MNHEY, CDR2 SVGAGI.

V and J are TRBV7-9 and TRBJ2-3; possible D gene TRBD1, 6 bases. Per germline, CDR1 SEHNR and CDR2 FQNEAQ (reference sequence). V was cut by 9 bases and J by 2 bases, with 12 bases left in between. This CDR3 spans 13 amino acids. CDR3 sequence reads: CARQGDLTDTQYF. In nucleotides, the CDR3 is TGTGCCAGACAGGGTGATCTCACAGATACGCAGTATTTT.

The V call is TRBV7-8, the J call TRBJ1-4, with 10 nucleotides matching TRBD1. V gave up 4 bases and J gave up 8 bases; unmatched junction bases: 10. The CDR3 has 16 residues. Germline V gene sequence: CDR1 SGHVS, CDR2 FQNEAQ. The CDR3, as DNA: TGTGCCAGCAGCTCCCCCCGGACAGGGGGGGACGAAAAACTGTTTTTT. This codes for CASSSPRTGGDEKLFF.

About this clone: A read error is likely, as this CDR3 ends without the conserved phenylalanine or tryptophan. V usage is TRBV7-9 and J usage is TRBJ1-1, with D maybe TRBD1 (5 bases). V was shortened by 3 bases and J by 11 bases, with 19 bases between the two germline ends. CDR1 and CDR2 from the germline V gene are SEHNR and FQNEAQ (reference sequence). CDR3 size: 14 residues. In nucleotides, the CDR3 is TGTGCCAGCAGCTTGGGGCTGGGGGGACTGGAGGCTTTCCTT. It translates to CASSLGLGGLEAFL.

J is TRBJ2-1 and V is TRBV28; D gene unclear. This CDR3 region has 11 residues. Germline V gives CDR1 MDHEN, CDR2 SYDVKM. V dropped 5 bases and J dropped 10 bases, with 9 bases sitting between them. This CDR3 is CASSARFEQFF. DNA of the CDR3: TGTGCCAGCAGTGCTAGGTTCGAGCAGTTCTTC.

This chain connects TRBV23-1 to TRBJ2-7; maybe TRBD1 (5 bases). TRBV23-1 is an ORF for which the function is uncertain. The germline V and J ends were trimmed by 11 bases and 3 bases, with 20 bases remaining between them. CDR3 size: 14 residues. Here the CDR3 DNA reads TGCGCCCGATGTGCTTACAGGCCGTTCTACGAGCAGTACGTC. Translation: CARCAYRPFYEQYV.

This chain connects TRBV10-3 to TRBJ2-7; 9 nucleotides agree with TRBD1. CDR3 size: 14 residues. Trimming took 4 bases from V and 6 from J; bases not matched to a gene: 7. CDR1 is ENHRY and CDR2 is SYGVKD in the germline V gene. The CDR3 spells CAISGGGTGIEQYF. The CDR3 bases are TGTGCCATCAGTGGGGGTGGGACAGGGATCGAGCAGTACTTC.

This chain joins TRBV7-9 and TRBJ1-6; 7 nucleotides line up with TRBD1. Trimming removed 3 bases from V and 8 bases from J; junction bases left unmatched: 4. The CDR3 totals 14 residues. The V gene's germline CDR1 is SEHNR and CDR2 FQNEAQ (reference sequence). CDR3 amino acids: CASSLTGFDSPLHF. DNA for the CDR3: TGTGCCAGCAGCTTGACAGGGTTTGATTCACCCCTCCACTTT.

This clone showed up just a few times. The chain carries TRBV4-1 and TRBJ1-1; the D is unclear. CDR3 length: 13 amino acids. With 0 bases removed from V and 6 bases from J, the gap between germline ends came to 8 bases. From germline, CDR1 is MGHRA and CDR2 YSYEKL. Here the CDR3 reads CASSQDDEAEAFF. In DNA form, the CDR3 reads TGCGCCAGCAGCCAAGATGATGAGGCTGAAGCTTTCTTT.

V is TRBV7-8 and J is TRBJ2-3; 12 nucleotides match TRBD2. Germline V gene sequence: CDR1 SGHVS, CDR2 FQNEAQ. V shed 3 bases, J shed 4 bases, and the junction held 2 bases outside the gene matches. The CDR3 spans 15 residues. The CDR3 nucleotides read TGTGCCAGCAGCTTCGGACTAGCGGGGTCAGATACGCAGTATTTT. It yields the protein CASSFGLAGSDTQYF.